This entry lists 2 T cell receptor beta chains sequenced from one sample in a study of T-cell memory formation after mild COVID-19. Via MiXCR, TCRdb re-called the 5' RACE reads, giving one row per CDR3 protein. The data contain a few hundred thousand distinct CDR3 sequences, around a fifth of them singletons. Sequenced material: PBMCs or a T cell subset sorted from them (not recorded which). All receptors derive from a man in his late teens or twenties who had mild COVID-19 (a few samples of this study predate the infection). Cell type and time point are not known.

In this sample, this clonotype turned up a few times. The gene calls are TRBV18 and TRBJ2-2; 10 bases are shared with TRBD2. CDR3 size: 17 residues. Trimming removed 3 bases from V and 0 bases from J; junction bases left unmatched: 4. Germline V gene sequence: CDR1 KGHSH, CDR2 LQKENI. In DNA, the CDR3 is TGTGCCAGCTCACCGGGACTAGCGCACGCGAACACCGGGGAGCTGTTTTTT. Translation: CASSPGLAHANTGELFF.

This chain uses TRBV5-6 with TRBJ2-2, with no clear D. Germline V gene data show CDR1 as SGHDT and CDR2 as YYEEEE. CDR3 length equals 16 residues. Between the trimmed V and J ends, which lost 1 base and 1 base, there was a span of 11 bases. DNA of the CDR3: TGTGCCAGCAGCTTGTTTGGGCGAAGGAACACCGGGGAGCTGTTTTTT. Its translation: CASSLFGRRNTGELFF. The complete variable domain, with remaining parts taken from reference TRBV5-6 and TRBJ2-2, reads DAGVTQSPTHLIKTRGQQVTLRCSPKSGHDTVSWYQQALGQGPQFIFQYYEEEERQRGNFPDRFSGHQFPNYSSELNVNALLLGDSALYLCASSLFGRRNTGELFFGEGSRLTVL.